This TCR beta chain was profiled in a study of blood T cell repertoires in COVID-19. With respect to this clone: A read error may produce the germline difference seen at one junction end.

Libraries were prepared by immunoSEQ multiplex PCR; TCRdb keeps only in-frame clonotypes and omits some of them. The sample holds fewer than 200,000 clones, 79% seen once. The germline gives CDR1 SGHRS, CDR2 YFSETQ. The CDR3 contains 16 residues. V usage is TRBV5-1 and J usage is TRBJ2-2; 9 bases map to TRBD2. Sequenced sample: peripheral blood. This sequence was found in a woman aged 55-75 years with COVID-19, enrolled during active disease. The CDR3 region has the DNA TGCGCCCGCAGCGGCGGGGGGGGCGTGGCTCCCGGGGAGCTGTTTTTT. Its protein product is CARSGGGGVAPGELFF.